This TCR beta chain was identified during a study of T cells in women clearing cervical HPV infection. Germline V gene lookup returns CDR1 PRHDT and CDR2 FYEKMQ (reference sequence). Trimming at V came to 5 bases and at J to 3 bases, leaving 5 bases not matched to a gene. This CDR3 region has 15 residues. The data were produced by immunoSEQ multiplex PCR, yet TCRdb's version contains in-frame clones alone and is incomplete. This listing includes approximately 30,000 clones. Note on this clone: The read terminates 3 residues ahead of where the CDR3 ends, so the germline J gene completes it.

The sequence came from a woman aged 18 to 75 with a cervical HPV16 infection that either progressed to CIN3+ or cleared (not recorded which). Sequencing used blood buffy coat. The chain combines TRBV13 with TRBJ2-7, with TRBD2 matching over 12 bases. The CDR3 sequence is CASSQTSGSIYEQYF. CDR3 DNA (partial): TGTGCCAGCAGCCAGACTAGCGGGAGCATCTACGAG. Full variable domain (rest looked up from reference TRBV13 and TRBJ2-7): AAGVIQSPRHLIKEKRETATLKCYPIPRHDTVYWYQQGPGQDPQFLISFYEKMQSDKGSIPDRFSAQQFSDYHSELNMSSLELGDSALYFCASSQTSGSIYEQYFGPGTRLTVT.